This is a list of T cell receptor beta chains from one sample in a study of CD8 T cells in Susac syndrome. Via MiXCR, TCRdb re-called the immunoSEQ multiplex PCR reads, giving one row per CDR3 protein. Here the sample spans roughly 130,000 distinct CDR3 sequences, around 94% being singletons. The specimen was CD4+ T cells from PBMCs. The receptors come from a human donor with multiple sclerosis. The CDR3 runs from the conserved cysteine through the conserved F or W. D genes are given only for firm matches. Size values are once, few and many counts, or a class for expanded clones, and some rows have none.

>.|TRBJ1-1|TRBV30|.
CAWGLGTEAFF
TGTGCCTGGGGTCTCGGCACTGAAGCTTTCTTT
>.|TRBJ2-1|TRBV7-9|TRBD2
CASSISSGSFNEQFF
TGTGCCAGCAGCATTTCTAGCGGGAGCTTCAATGAGCAGTTCTTC
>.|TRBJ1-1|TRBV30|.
CAWSGWGSEAFF
TGTGCCTGGTCTGGATGGGGCTCTGAAGCTTTCTTT
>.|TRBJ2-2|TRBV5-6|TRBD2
CASSSSSGRAGAFAGELFF
TGTGCCAGCAGCTCCTCTAGCGGGAGGGCGGGTGCATTCGCCGGGGAGCTGTTTTTT
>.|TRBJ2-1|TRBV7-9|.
CASSSIIYSGEQFF
TGTGCCAGCAGCTCCATCATATATAGTGGCGAGCAGTTCTTC
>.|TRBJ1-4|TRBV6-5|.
CASGRNNEKLFF
TGTGCCAGCGGGCGGAATAATGAAAAACTGTTTTTT
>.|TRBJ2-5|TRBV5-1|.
CASSARPRQETQYF
TGCGCCAGCAGCGCCCGACCGCGTCAAGAGACCCAGTACTTC
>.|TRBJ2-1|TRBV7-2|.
CASIKQTGFEQFF
TGTGCCAGCATCAAACAAACAGGGTTTGAGCAGTTCTTC
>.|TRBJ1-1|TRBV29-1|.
CSVSGRQNTEAFF
TGCAGCGTTTCCGGCAGACAGAACACTGAAGCTTTCTTT
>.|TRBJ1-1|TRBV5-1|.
CASRFEGDIVVTEAFF
TGCGCCAGCAGATTTGAGGGGGATATTGTCGTTACTGAAGCTTTCTTT
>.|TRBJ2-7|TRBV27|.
CASSQSRNPREQYF
TGTGCCAGCAGCCAAAGCAGGAACCCACGAGAGCAGTACTTC
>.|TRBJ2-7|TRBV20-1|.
CSASPPLATQYF
TGCAGTGCTAGCCCCCCTCTAGCAACGCAGTACTTC
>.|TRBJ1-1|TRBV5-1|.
CASSPGRESTEAFF
TGCGCCAGCAGCCCGGGTCGGGAGAGCACTGAAGCTTTCTTT
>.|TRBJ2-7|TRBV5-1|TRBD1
CASSLRAGGYYEQYF
TGCGCCAGCAGCTTGCGGGCAGGGGGATACTACGAGCAGTACTTC
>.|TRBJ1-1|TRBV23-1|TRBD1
CASRPPRGLPNTEAFF
TGCGCCAGCCGCCCCCCAAGGGGGCTCCCAAACACTGAAGCTTTCTTT
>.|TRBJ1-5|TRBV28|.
CASFGVGRNQPQHF
TGTGCCAGCTTCGGAGTGGGGCGCAATCAGCCCCAGCATTTT
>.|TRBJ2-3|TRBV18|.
CASSPGSKDTQYF
TGTGCCAGCTCACCGGGTTCAAAGGATACGCAGTATTTT
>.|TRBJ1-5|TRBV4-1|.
CASSQVGQPQHF
TGCGCCAGCAGCCAAGTTGGTCAGCCCCAGCATTTT
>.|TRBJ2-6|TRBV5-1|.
CASSFTPRSGANVLTF
TGCGCCAGCAGCTTTACTCCCAGATCTGGGGCCAACGTCCTGACTTTC
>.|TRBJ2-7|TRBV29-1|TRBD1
CSVERALGVTGNPLYEQYF
TGCAGCGTTGAAAGGGCCCTGGGAGTGACAGGGAATCCCCTTTACGAGCAGTACTTC
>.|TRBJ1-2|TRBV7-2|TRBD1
CASSSLGTGGHGYTF
TGTGCCAGCAGCTCCCTAGGAACAGGGGGCCATGGCTACACCTTC
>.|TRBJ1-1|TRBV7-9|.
CASSPQGGTEAFF
TGTGCCAGCAGCCCTCAAGGGGGAACTGAAGCTTTCTTT
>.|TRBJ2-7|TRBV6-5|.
CASSYAGRPYEQYF
TGTGCCAGCAGTTACGCGGGGAGGCCCTACGAGCAGTACTTC
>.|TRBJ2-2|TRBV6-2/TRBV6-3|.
CASRRTAGELFF
TGTGCCAGCCGGCGGACGGCCGGGGAGCTGTTTTTT
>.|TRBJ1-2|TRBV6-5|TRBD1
CASLTGTGGYTF
TGTGCCAGTTTGACAGGGACTGGGGGCTACACCTTC
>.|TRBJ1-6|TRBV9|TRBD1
CASSVAGQGNSPLHF
TGTGCCAGCAGCGTAGCTGGACAGGGGAATTCACCCCTCCACTTT
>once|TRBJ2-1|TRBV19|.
CASTRVPSSYNEQFF
TGTGCCAGTACTCGAGTCCCAAGCTCCTACAATGAGCAGTTCTTC
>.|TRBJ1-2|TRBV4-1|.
CASSQDLGRRGYTF
TGCGCCAGCAGCCAAGATCTGGGACGGCGGGGCTACACCTTC
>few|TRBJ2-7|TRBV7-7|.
CASSLEDSYEQYF
TGTGCTAGCAGCTTAGAGGACTCCTACGAGCAGTACTTC
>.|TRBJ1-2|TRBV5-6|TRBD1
CASSRRDRGPTIYGYTF
TGTGCCAGCAGCCGCCGGGACAGGGGGCCCACCATTTATGGCTACACCTTC
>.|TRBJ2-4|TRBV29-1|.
CSVGGTPRAKNIQYF
TGCAGCGTTGGAGGGACCCCGAGGGCCAAAAACATTCAGTACTTC
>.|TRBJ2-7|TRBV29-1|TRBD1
CSVRDRGQEQYF
TGCAGCGTTAGGGACAGGGGGCAAGAGCAGTACTTC
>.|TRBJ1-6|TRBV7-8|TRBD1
CASSHRGQSSYNSPLHF
TGTGCCAGCAGCCACCGGGGACAGAGCTCCTATAATTCACCCCTCCACTTT
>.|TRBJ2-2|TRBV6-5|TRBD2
CASSYSVLATNTGELFF
TGTGCCAGCAGTTACTCGGTACTAGCGACGAACACCGGGGAGCTGTTTTTT
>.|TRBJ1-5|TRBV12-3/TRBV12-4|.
CASSPGSTGQPQHF
TGTGCCAGCAGTCCCGGCTCAACGGGCCAGCCCCAGCATTTT
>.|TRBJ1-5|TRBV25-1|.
CASSETRGSNQPQHF
TGTGCCAGCAGTGAGACCCGGGGAAGCAATCAGCCCCAGCATTTT
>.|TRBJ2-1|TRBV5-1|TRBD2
CASSLPSGSPSEQFF
TGCGCCAGCAGCTTGCCTAGCGGCTCCCCTTCTGAGCAGTTCTTC
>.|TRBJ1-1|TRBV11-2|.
CASSQHRTGTSNTEAFF
TGTGCCAGCAGCCAACACCGCACCGGGACATCGAACACTGAAGCTTTCTTT
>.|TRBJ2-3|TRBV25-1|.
CASSPHVGADDTQYF
TGTGCCAGCAGTCCTCATGTGGGGGCTGATGATACGCAGTATTTT
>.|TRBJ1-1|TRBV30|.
CAWSTTLNTEAFF
TGTGCCTGGAGTACCACACTGAACACTGAAGCTTTCTTT
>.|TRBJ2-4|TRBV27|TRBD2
CASSLSRGGDIQYF
TGTGCCAGCAGTTTATCACGTGGGGGGGACATTCAGTACTTC
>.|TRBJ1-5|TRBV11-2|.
CASSVGASGNQPQHF
TGTGCCAGCAGTGTGGGGGCGTCCGGTAATCAGCCCCAGCATTTT
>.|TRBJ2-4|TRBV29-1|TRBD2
CTGRVENIQYF
TGCACCGGGAGGGTGGAAAACATTCAGTACTTC
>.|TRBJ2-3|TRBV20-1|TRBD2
CSARKPLGTSDKDTDTQYF
TGCAGTGCTAGGAAACCCCTCGGGACTAGCGATAAAGACACAGATACGCAGTATTTT
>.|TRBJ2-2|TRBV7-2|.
CASRWIATGELFF
TGTGCCAGCAGATGGATAGCCACCGGGGAGCTGTTTTTT
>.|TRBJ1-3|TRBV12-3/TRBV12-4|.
CASSLDSRNTIYF
TGTGCCAGCAGTTTGGACAGTAGAAACACCATATATTTT
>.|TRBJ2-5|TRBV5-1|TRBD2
CASRPPGLAGVETQYF
TGCGCCAGCAGGCCTCCGGGACTAGCGGGAGTTGAGACCCAGTACTTC
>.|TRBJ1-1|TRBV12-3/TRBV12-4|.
CASSLSDTPNTEAFF
TGTGCCAGCAGTTTATCGGACACGCCGAACACTGAAGCTTTCTTT
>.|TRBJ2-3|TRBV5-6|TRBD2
CASSWGGLIPDTQYF
TGTGCCAGCAGCTGGGGGGGTCTCATTCCAGATACGCAGTATTTT
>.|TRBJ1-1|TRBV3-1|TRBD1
CASSQLGQGRAEAFF
TGTGCCAGCAGCCAACTGGGACAGGGGAGGGCTGAAGCTTTCTTT
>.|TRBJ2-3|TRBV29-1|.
CSVQHSDTQYF
TGCAGCGTCCAACACAGCGATACGCAGTATTTT
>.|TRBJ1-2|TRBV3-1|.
CASSQGAFVGGYTF
TGTGCCAGCAGCCAAGGGGCGTTCGTGGGTGGCTACACCTTC
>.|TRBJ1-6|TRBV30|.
CAWSLGDSPLHF
TGTGCCTGGAGCCTTGGGGATTCACCCCTCCACTTT
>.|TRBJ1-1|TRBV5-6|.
CASSAGGANTEAFF
TGTGCCAGCAGCGCCGGGGGGGCGAACACTGAAGCTTTCTTT
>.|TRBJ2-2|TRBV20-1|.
CSARGPSGEGKAGELFF
TGCAGTGCTAGAGGCCCTAGTGGAGAGGGGAAGGCCGGGGAGCTGTTTTTT
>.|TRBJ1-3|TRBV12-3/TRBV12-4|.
CASSFGQAGNTIYF
TGTGCCAGCAGTTTTGGCCAGGCTGGAAACACCATATATTTT
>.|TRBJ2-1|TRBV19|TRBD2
CASSISGGLYNEQFF
TGTGCCAGTAGTATTAGCGGGGGCCTCTACAATGAGCAGTTCTTC
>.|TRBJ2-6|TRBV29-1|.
CSVERAGTGANVLTF
TGCAGCGTTGAGCGGGCAGGGACTGGGGCCAACGTCCTGACTTTC
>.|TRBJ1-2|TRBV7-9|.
CASSPKANYGYTF
TGTGCCAGCAGCCCAAAAGCTAACTATGGCTACACCTTC